The sequence of this T cell receptor beta chain was determined in a study of T cell changes during pregnancy in multiple sclerosis (dated by TCRdb to the late 2010s). Notes on the research overall: Changes in the T cell repertoire over the course of pregnancy were examined in this study in women with multiple sclerosis.

Libraries came from the immunoSEQ multiplex PCR assay. Drawn from immuneACCESS, this table holds only the in-frame rearrangements with V and J called that TCRdb kept. Clones are partly lost; checked studies trace under half to an unresolved V gene and leave the rest unexplained. The sample yields approximately 100,000 clones; roughly 90% were counted once. The ten largest clones take up approximately 3.5% of the sample. Counted from cysteine to phenylalanine, this CDR3 has 14 amino acids. Of the read, only the CDR3 DNA is kept; its 42 bases are in frame from base 1. Trimming removed 6 bases from V and 5 bases from J; the gene matches leave 10 bases unexplained. The germline V gene encodes CDR1 SEHNR and CDR2 FQNEAQ (reference sequence). Regarding this clone: Its antigen remains unidentified. Base qualities are not provided; no much larger clone lies one nucleotide away.

The rearrangement combines TRBV7-9 with TRBJ2-7; 7 middle bases align to TRBD1. This TCR derives from a female donor with multiple sclerosis, enrolled in a pregnancy study. The source was peripheral blood, collected after pregnancy. The bases read TGTGCCAGCAGTCTTACAGGGGACCTCCACGAGCAGTACTTC. This yields the protein CASSLTGDLHEQYF.